This paragraph reports one TCR beta chain. The V and J ends lost 5 bases and 4 bases, in that order; junction bases with no gene match: 9. The CDR3 has 17 amino acids. Germline values: CDR1 MNHNY, CDR2 SVGAGI (reference sequence). This record belongs to a study of blood T cell repertoires in COVID-19. Assay used: immunoSEQ multiplex PCR; TCRdb lists only in-frame clones, some missing. This table holds more than 100,000 clones, approximately 87% found once. Specimen: peripheral blood. This chain links TRBV6-6 with TRBJ2-1, with 12 bases matching TRBD2. This TCR was recovered from a man aged 65 to 79 with active COVID-19. CDR3 sequence reads: CASSPPSGRGGYNEQFF. CDR3 nucleotide sequence: TGTGCCAGCAGTCCCCCTAGCGGGAGGGGGGGATACAATGAGCAGTTCTTC.